This paragraph reports one T cell receptor (beta chain). Its target is unknown. The CDR3 sequence is 14 residues long. V dropped 2 bases and J dropped 2 bases, with 9 bases sitting between them. Germline V lookup: CDR1 MDHEN, CDR2 SYDVKM. The data belong to a study of graft-versus-host responses after intestinal transplantation. Overall study: Multivisceral, liver-intestinal, or isolated intestinal transplants were performed in recipients.

TCRdb keeps only in-frame clones here, not all; method: immunoSEQ multiplex PCR. The sample lists fewer than 95,000 clones; 85% to 95% were seen once. Study-level points and caveats: In recipient marrow, GvH clones were found, and some appeared first in ileum or blood.

The specimen was unstimulated CD8+ T cells sorted from spleen or lymph node cells, collected before intestinal transplant. The sequence derives from a human donor who received an intestinal transplant. The chain carries TRBV28 and TRBJ1-2, with D perhaps TRBD1 (6 bases). The CDR3 sequence is CASSLRGGNYGYTF. DNA of the CDR3: TGTGCCAGCAGTTTAAGGGGGGGGAACTATGGCTACACCTTC.